Below are 28 T cell receptor beta chains sequenced from a single sample in a study of technical replicates of blood from a few donors. Profiled with immunoSEQ multiplex PCR; TCRdb holds only in-frame clones, not every one. The repertoire holds about 69,000 clones, with around 90% as singletons. Source material: PBMCs. The receptors originated from a human donor in good health. Some clones in this sample may be carry-over from other donors' samples.

This clone has more than one count but fewer than ten. The V gene is TRBV5-1, the J gene TRBJ2-7, with 8 bases aligning to TRBD2. The CDR3 loop spans 14 amino acids. The J segment lost 6 bases and the V segment lost 4 bases, leaving 9 bases of the junction unmatched. Germline loops: CDR1 SGHRS, CDR2 YFSETQ. The CDR3 DNA is TGCGCCAGCAGCCCCAGCGGGGGTTACTCCGAGCAGTACTTC. This translates into CASSPSGGYSEQYF.

The rearrangement joins TRBV28 to TRBJ2-7; the match to TRBD2 covers 7 bases. With V trimmed by 6 bases and J by 4 bases, 12 bases remained unmatched. Germline assignment: CDR1 MDHEN and CDR2 SYDVKM. CDR3 size: 15 residues. CDR3 in DNA: TGTGCCAGCAGCCCCTTCCGGGCGGGAGCATACGAGCAGTACTTC. It specifies CASSPFRAGAYEQYF.

V and J are TRBV19 and TRBJ2-5; 7 bases fit TRBD1. CDR1 is LNHDA, CDR2 SQIVND, per germline (reference sequence). The CDR3 contains 14 residues. The ends lost 4 bases at V and 5 bases at J; junction bases unmatched: 7. DNA for the CDR3: TGTGCCAGTAGTACGCGAGGGGGCCTGGAGACCCAGTACTTC. Residues: CASSTRGGLETQYF.

The chain uses TRBV7-9 and TRBJ1-3, with D perhaps TRBD1 (6 bases). Trimming cost V 8 bases and J 3 bases, with 8 bases left between them. The CDR3 covers 12 residues. Per germline, CDR1 SEHNR and CDR2 FQNEAQ (reference sequence). The CDR3 loop reads CASQGIGNTIYF. CDR3 coding DNA: TGTGCCAGCCAGGGGATTGGAAACACCATATATTTT.

The V gene is TRBV4-1, the J gene TRBJ1-5, with D unclear. Trimming took 0 bases from V and 2 from J, leaving 5 bases between them. Per germline, CDR1 MGHRA and CDR2 YSYEKL. The CDR3 loop spans 14 amino acids. The CDR3 sequence: CASSQDQGNQPQHF. The CDR3, as DNA: TGCGCCAGCAGCCAAGACCAGGGCAATCAGCCCCAGCATTTT.

The chain's CDR3 is CASSLYRDEQYF. CDR3 DNA sequence: TGTGCCAGCAGTTTATACCGAGACGAGCAGTACTTC. This sequence joins TRBV27 and TRBJ2-7; the D is unclear. The V end was cut by 1 base, the J end by 5 bases, with 6 bases between. From germline, CDR1 is MNHEY and CDR2 SMNVEV (reference sequence). CDR3 size: 12 residues.

The V and J genes are TRBV7-2 and TRBJ1-1; D uncertain. V dropped 2 bases and J dropped 0 bases, with 4 bases sitting between them. Germline lookup yields CDR1 SGHTA and CDR2 FQGNSA. This CDR3 spans 13 amino acids. In DNA, the CDR3 is TGTGCCAGCAGCTTACAGGTGAACACTGAAGCTTTCTTT. Its protein is CASSLQVNTEAFF.

This chain connects TRBV18 to TRBJ1-1, with D possibly matching TRBD1 (6 bases). Per the germline V gene, CDR1 is KGHSH and CDR2 is LQKENI. The V gene lost 3 bases and the J gene lost 10 bases, with 15 bases spanning the gap. This CDR3 comprises 13 residues. The CDR3: CASSPQQGFRAFF. The CDR3 nucleotides read TGTGCCAGCTCACCCCAACAGGGCTTCCGAGCTTTCTTT.

The chain employs TRBV2 and TRBJ2-7; 7 bases map to TRBD1. Germline lookup yields CDR1 SNHLY and CDR2 FYNNEI. The CDR3 length is 14 residues. V lost 10 bases and J lost 3; bases outside the gene matches: 12. For the CDR3, the DNA is TGTGCCACAGCACGGGACAGCACAAGCTACGAGCAGTACTTC. This gives the protein CATARDSTSYEQYF.

This clone was seen once. This rearrangement joins TRBV6-6 to TRBJ1-2; 9 positions match TRBD1. This CDR3 spans 12 amino acids. V shed 5 bases, J shed 14 bases, and the junction held 9 bases outside the gene matches. The germline V gene has CDR1 MNHNY and CDR2 SVGAGI (reference sequence). CDR3 nucleotides: TGTGCCAGCAGTCCTTACACAGGGGGCATTACCTTC. Translating gives CASSPYTGGITF.

The chain joins TRBV30 to TRBJ1-4; D is possibly TRBD1 (6 bases). Germline assignment: CDR1 GTSNPN and CDR2 SVGIG (reference sequence). The germline V and J ends were trimmed by 6 bases and 3 bases, with 11 bases remaining between them. The CDR3 runs 13 residues. The CDR3 coding sequence is TGTGCCTGCCGTACAGGGCCTAATGAAAAACTGTTTTTT. This translates into CACRTGPNEKLFF.

This chain connects TRBV21-1 to TRBJ2-7; TRBD1, the table's D call, was not compared with the DNA. TRBV21-1 constitutes a pseudogene. The CDR3 is 12 residues long. The CDR3 loop is CASSRLGTGKRV. In DNA form, the CDR3 reads TGTGCCAGCAGCCGTTTAGGAACAGGGAAAAGGGTC.

The chain recombines TRBV6-5 with TRBJ1-4; weak D call: TRBD1 (5 bases). The V gene's germline CDR1 is MNHEY and CDR2 SVGAGI. This CDR3 spans 14 amino acids. The V end lost 6 bases, the J end lost 1 base, and 9 bases lay between the germline ends. CDR3 nucleotide sequence: TGTGCCAGCAGCCCCGGGGGAACTAATGAAAAACTGTTTTTT. It encodes CASSPGGTNEKLFF.

The V gene is TRBV29-1, the J gene TRBJ1-2, with D perhaps TRBD1 (5 bases). V was pared by 0 bases and J by 7 bases, with 15 bases between. Per the germline V gene, CDR1 is SQVTM and CDR2 is ANQGSEA. CDR3 length: 14 residues. CDR3 loop: CSVEEGRGRGGYTF. CDR3 bases: TGCAGCGTTGAAGAGGGTCGGGGGAGGGGTGGCTACACCTTC.

The chain links TRBV5-4 to TRBJ2-1, with 7 bases identical to TRBD2. With 0 bases clipped from V and 1 base from J, the junction kept 1 base outside the gene matches. This CDR3 has 15 amino acids. Germline V CDR1 and CDR2: SGHNT, YYREEE (reference sequence). The DNA for the CDR3 is TGTGCCAGCAGCTTGGGCGGGGGATCCTACAATGAGCAGTTCTTC. This encodes CASSLGGGSYNEQFF.

This clone was seen only once. The rearrangement joins TRBV30 to TRBJ2-1; D call uncertain. The CDR3 is made up of 11 amino acids. Between the trimmed V and J ends, which lost 0 bases and 9 bases, there was a span of 6 bases. Per germline, CDR1 GTSNPN and CDR2 SVGIG (reference sequence). As DNA, the CDR3 is TGTGCCTGGAGTGTAGTACTTGAGCAGTTCTTC. Its protein is CAWSVVLEQFF.

The rearrangement links TRBV19 to TRBJ1-1; D is perhaps TRBD1 (5 bases). This CDR3 region has 14 residues. V gave up 6 bases and J gave up 1 base, with 12 bases separating them. From germline, CDR1 is LNHDA and CDR2 SQIVND (reference sequence). In nucleotides, the CDR3 is TGTGCCAGTAGCCGGGACTTCAGGAACACTGAAGCTTTCTTT. Amino acid sequence: CASSRDFRNTEAFF.

The chain links TRBV6-4 to TRBJ2-3; a possible D gene is TRBD2 (6 bases). The length of the CDR3 is 14 residues. The V gene's germline CDR1 is MRHNA and CDR2 SNTAGT. The V gene lost 8 bases and the J gene lost 4 bases, with 16 bases spanning the gap. The CDR3 region is CASSTVGGADTQYF. CDR3 DNA: TGTGCCAGCTCTACGGTTGGCGGGGCAGATACGCAGTATTTT.

The chain recombines TRBV2 with TRBJ1-3, with unresolved D. There are 15 residues in the CDR3. Per germline, CDR1 SNHLY and CDR2 FYNNEI. Deletions cut 8 bases from V and 0 bases from J, with 14 bases between. The CDR3 bases are TGTGCCAGCTCCAAGGGAGTCGGCTCTGGAAACACCATATATTTT. Amino acids: CASSKGVGSGNTIYF.

A few counts support this clone. The chain is built from TRBV7-7 and TRBJ2-1; the D gene is possibly TRBD2 (6 bases). Trimming removed 5 bases at V and 3 bases at J, with 14 bases between. The CDR3 loop spans 15 amino acids. Germline V gene data show CDR1 as SSHAT and CDR2 as FNYEAQ (reference sequence). The CDR3 region is CASSEGAGRYNEQFF. The CDR3 DNA reads TGTGCCAGCAGCGAGGGCGCGGGGCGCTACAATGAGCAGTTCTTC.

This clone was seen just once. The chain combines TRBV19 with TRBJ2-3, with 11 bases matching TRBD2. Germline values: CDR1 LNHDA, CDR2 SQIVND (reference sequence). V was pared by 4 bases and J by 4 bases, with 10 bases of the junction left unmatched. There are 17 residues in the CDR3. The DNA for the CDR3 is TGTGCCAGTAGTACTCCAGGACTAGCGGGTGGAGCAGATACGCAGTATTTT. Residues: CASSTPGLAGGADTQYF.

In regard to this clone: A read error may account for a junction end that differs from germline. The chain joins TRBV29-1 to TRBJ1-3; no definite D call. CDR1 is SQVTM and CDR2 is ANQGSEA in the germline V gene. The CDR3 consists of 12 residues. In DNA form, the CDR3 reads TGCAGCGTTGAAAACGGTGGAGACACCATATATTTT. As protein: CSVENGGDTIYF.

V and J are TRBV30 and TRBJ2-4, with D tentatively TRBD1 (5 bases). V shed 0 bases and J shed 3 bases, with 9 bases lying between them. The CDR3 runs 14 residues. Germline V lookup: CDR1 GTSNPN, CDR2 SVGIG (reference sequence). CDR3 DNA: TGTGCCTGGAGTGTAGGAACAGGCAAAAACATTCAGTACTTC. It yields the protein CAWSVGTGKNIQYF.

The chain carries TRBV27 and TRBJ2-2; D is unclear. V lost 5 bases to trimming and J lost 6 bases, with 25 bases between them. From germline, CDR1 is MNHEY and CDR2 SMNVEV (reference sequence). This CDR3 comprises 18 residues. The DNA of the CDR3 is TGTGCCAGCAGTAATCGGCCTTTCTCAGGTTTGAGCCCCGGGGAGCTGTTTTTT. Its protein is CASSNRPFSGLSPGELFF.

This clone was recorded a few times. The rearrangement joins TRBV19 to TRBJ1-6; a possible D gene is TRBD1 (6 bases). V was cut by 6 bases and J by 10 bases, with 10 bases left in between. The CDR3 length is 12 residues. Germline V CDR1 and CDR2: LNHDA, SQIVND (reference sequence). CDR3: CASRDSGSPLHF. DNA for the CDR3: TGTGCCAGTAGGGACAGTGGATCACCCCTCCACTTT.

V is TRBV11-2 and J is TRBJ2-5; TRBD2 aligns across 10 bases. With V trimmed by 1 base and J by 5 bases, 13 bases remained unmatched. The germline CDR1 and CDR2 sequences are SGHAT and FQNNGV. The length of the CDR3 is 18 residues. The CDR3 sequence is CASSLVGSSGGSSETQYF. The CDR3 DNA is TGTGCCAGCAGCTTAGTAGGATCTAGCGGGGGCTCCTCCGAGACCCAGTACTTC.

The rearrangement links TRBV5-1 to TRBJ2-3; possibly TRBD2 for D (6 bases). The germline gives CDR1 SGHRS, CDR2 YFSETQ. V lost 4 bases and J lost 9, with 18 bases in between. The CDR3 totals 14 residues. CDR3 protein: CASSPGDHLGTQYF. In DNA form, the CDR3 reads TGCGCCAGCAGCCCGGGGGACCACCTGGGAACGCAGTATTTT. Combining the CDR3 with reference TRBV5-1 and TRBJ2-3 gives the whole variable domain KAGVTQTPRYLIKTRGQQVTLSCSPISGHRSVSWYQQTPGQGLQFLFEYFSETQRNKGNFPGRFSGRQFSNSRSEMNVSTLELGDSALYLCASSPGDHLGTQYFGPGTRLTVL.

V usage is TRBV7-2 and J usage is TRBJ2-1; 14 bases are a match to TRBD2. V lost 3 bases to trimming and J lost 9 bases; unmatched junction nucleotides: 1. The CDR3 totals 14 residues. Germline V gives CDR1 SGHTA, CDR2 FQGNSA. The CDR3 nucleotides are TGTGCCAGCAGCTTTGGGACTAGCGGGAGTGAGCAGTTCTTC. Protein: CASSFGTSGSEQFF.